This T cell receptor (beta chain) was identified in a study of CXCR3-negative and CXCR3-positive naive CD8 T cells. The wider study: Overall TRB read output was roughly 130 million, and each library contained about 1.5 +/- 0.3 million reads. Study-wide findings and caveats: The study found CXCR3 expression partially decreased after cryopreservation and ran most assays on fresh PBMCs. For CXCR3-positive naive cells, TRB CDR3s were more hydrophobic than those of CXCR3-negative naive cells. The study inferred TCR strength from TRB CDR3 properties and found comparable surface CD5 between naive subsets.

CDR1 is MNHGY and CDR2 is SAAAGT in the germline V gene. This CDR3 has 14 residues. Details on this clonotype: As yet, its antigen is unknown.

With UMI labels, 5' RACE was used to prepare the TRB cDNA libraries. TCRdb re-called the 5' RACE reads, yielding one record per CDR3 amino acid sequence without DNA. This sample's clone table lists approximately 59,000 distinct CDR3 sequences. This chain joins TRBV6-8 and TRBJ1-5; as DNA is missing, the TRBD1 call by TCRdb cannot be tested. Specimen: naive CXCR3+ CD8+ T cells from blood. Stated subset: CD45RO-CCR7+CD27+CD95- naive CD8+ T cells expressing CXCR3 (TNR3+). This TCR was recovered from a human donor in good health. Some clones in this sample may be carry-over from other donors' samples. CDR3 region: CASRETGRNQPQHF.